The 30 T cell receptor beta chains below come from one sample, sequenced in a study of blood T cell repertoires in COVID-19. Repertoires were generated with immunoSEQ multiplex PCR, while TCRdb's copy carries only in-frame clones and drops some. Seen here are a few hundred thousand clones, roughly 84% observed once, and the top ten hold about 3.4%. Sequencing was carried out using peripheral blood. Every receptor here comes from a woman under 30 with acute or convalescent COVID-19.

CDR3 in amino acids: CASSLAGASGSLTYEQYF. The CDR3 nucleotides are TGTGCCAGCAGCTTAGCTGGGGCTAGCGGGAGCCTTACCTACGAGCAGTACTTC. The chain carries TRBV7-2 and TRBJ2-7; the match to TRBD2 covers 10 bases. This CDR3 has 18 amino acids. The junction had 10 bases not matched to a gene; V was cut back by 0 bases and J by 2 bases. The V gene's germline CDR1 is SGHTA and CDR2 FQGNSA.

The chain is built from TRBV6-4 and TRBJ2-3; 14 bases line up with TRBD2. This CDR3 has 16 residues. J gave up 5 bases and V 0 bases, and 1 base lay outside the gene matches. CDR1 MRHNA and CDR2 SNTAGT come from the germline V gene. The CDR3 is CASSDSGTSGRDTQYF. DNA of the CDR3: TGTGCCAGCAGTGACTCGGGGACTAGCGGGAGAGATACGCAGTATTTT.

The chain is built from TRBV5-6 and TRBJ2-7, with 7 bases identical to TRBD2. CDR3 length equals 14 residues. V lost 7 bases to trimming and J lost 9 bases; unmatched junction nucleotides: 16. The V gene's germline CDR1 is SGHDT and CDR2 YYEEEE. The CDR3 loop reads CASWPQLALHGQYF. CDR3 in DNA: TGTGCCAGCTGGCCTCAACTAGCGTTACACGGGCAGTACTTC. Full variable domain (missing parts from reference TRBV5-6 and TRBJ2-7): DAGVTQSPTHLIKTRGQQVTLRCSPKSGHDTVSWYQQALGQGPQFIFQYYEEEERQRGNFPDRFSGHQFPNYSSELNVNALLLGDSALYLCASWPQLALHGQYFGPGTRLTVT.

This chain connects TRBV2 to TRBJ2-7; 8 bases are shared with TRBD1. Looked up from germline, CDR1 is SNHLY and CDR2 is FYNNEI. This CDR3 spans 14 amino acids. The trim removed 4 bases at V and 3 bases at J, leaving 5 bases unmatched. CDR3 sequence: CASSAGTGYYEQYF. CDR3 in DNA: TGTGCCAGCAGTGCGGGGACAGGCTACTACGAGCAGTACTTC.

For this clone: Mismatch with germline at one junction end may stem from a read error. This chain links TRBV10-3 with TRBJ1-1; D gene ambiguous. This CDR3 is 13 amino acids long. From germline, CDR1 is ENHRY and CDR2 SYGVKD. In nucleotides, the CDR3 is TGTGCCATCACTGAGGAGGGTTTCCCTGAAGCTTTCTTT. This encodes CAITEEGFPEAFF.

This clone has just a few counts. DNA for the CDR3: TGTGCCAGCAGCCAAAATCCGGGACAGGGGGCAGGCGGGGAGCTGTTTTTT. It codes for CASSQNPGQGAGGELFF. This rearrangement joins TRBV4-2 to TRBJ2-2; 12 positions match TRBD1. V lost 2 bases and J lost 7; bases outside the gene matches: 8. The CDR3 is 17 residues long. The germline CDR1 and CDR2 sequences are LGHNA and YNFKEQ.

The V call is TRBV7-6, the J call TRBJ2-2, with 9 bases that match TRBD1. Trimming at V came to 5 bases and at J to 4 bases, leaving 11 bases not matched to a gene. CDR3 length equals 17 residues. CDR1 is SGHVS, CDR2 FNYEAQ, per germline. The DNA of the CDR3 is TGTGCCAGCAGCCCCTCCCTACAGGGGGCCGCCACCGGGGAGCTGTTTTTT. Protein: CASSPSLQGAATGELFF.

The rearrangement uses TRBV7-2 and TRBJ2-1; 9 positions agree with TRBD1. Germline lookup yields CDR1 SGHTA and CDR2 FQGNSA. This CDR3 is 16 amino acids long. The V gene end was trimmed by 2 bases and the J gene end by 7 bases; junction bases not matched to a gene: 9. For the CDR3, the DNA is TGTGCCAGCAGCTTACGTTCGGGACAGGGTATGAATGAGCAGTTCTTC. Translated: CASSLRSGQGMNEQFF.

The chain has TRBV18 and TRBJ1-3; tentative D call: TRBD1 (6 bases). Germline V gene data show CDR1 as KGHSH and CDR2 as LQKENI. The CDR3 runs to 18 residues. Trimming took 3 bases from V and 0 from J, leaving 18 bases between them. CDR3 DNA: TGTGCCAGCTCACCGATAGGGACACCTACTAACTCTGGAAACACCATATATTTT. This sequence encodes CASSPIGTPTNSGNTIYF. The variable domain in full, completed from reference TRBV18 and TRBJ1-3, reads NAGVMQNPRHLVRRRGQEARLRCSPMKGHSHVYWYRQLPEEGLKFMVYLQKENIIDESGMPKERFSAEFPKEGPSILRIQQVVRGDSAAYFCASSPIGTPTNSGNTIYFGEGSWLTVV.

The chain carries TRBV6-2 or TRBV6-3 and TRBJ2-1; 8 bases line up with TRBD2. Germline CDR1 reads MNHEY; CDR2 reads SVGEGT. The CDR3 loop spans 17 amino acids. V was clipped by 0 bases and J by 3 bases; unmatched bases: 7. The CDR3 DNA follows: TGTGCCAGCAGTTACTCGGGTGGACTAGCCATCTACAATGAGCAGTTCTTC. It codes for CASSYSGGLAIYNEQFF.

This chain joins TRBV30 and TRBJ2-7; 10 nucleotides agree with TRBD1. Germline V gene sequence: CDR1 GTSNPN, CDR2 SVGIG (reference sequence). The CDR3 extends over 18 amino acids. V shed 5 bases and J 2 bases; nucleotides not matched to a gene: 18. For the CDR3, the DNA is TGTGCCTGGCGTGCTCAGACCACCGGGACAGGGGTTACCTACGAGCAGTACTTC. Translating it yields CAWRAQTTGTGVTYEQYF.

The chain links TRBV5-5 to TRBJ2-3; perhaps TRBD1 as D (6 bases). The CDR3 runs 14 residues. V was pared by 4 bases and J by 1 base, with 10 bases between. Germline assignment: CDR1 SGHKS and CDR2 YYEKEE (reference sequence). CDR3 residues: CASSRGLGTDTQYF. Written as DNA, the CDR3 is TGTGCCAGCAGCAGGGGGTTGGGCACAGATACGCAGTATTTT.

The chain has TRBV4-3 and TRBJ1-2; 7 bases line up with TRBD1. V was clipped by 0 bases and J by 4 bases; unmatched bases: 5. Germline loops: CDR1 LGHNA, CDR2 YSLEER. The CDR3 loop spans 15 amino acids. As DNA, the CDR3 is TGCGCCAGCAGCCAAGAGACAGGGAATAGCTATGGCTACACCTTC. Amino acids: CASSQETGNSYGYTF.

J is TRBJ2-2 and V is TRBV5-1, with a possible D match to TRBD2 (5 bases). The CDR3 sequence is 14 residues long. CDR1 is SGHRS, CDR2 YFSETQ, per germline. V was pared by 4 bases and J by 1 base, with 8 bases between. CDR3: CASSPDWNTGELFF. DNA for the CDR3: TGCGCCAGCAGCCCGGACTGGAACACCGGGGAGCTGTTTTTT.

The gene calls are TRBV7-8 and TRBJ1-3; possibly TRBD1 for D (5 bases). The germline V gene has CDR1 SGHVS and CDR2 FQNEAQ. This CDR3 has 15 residues. Deletions cut 1 base from V and 2 bases from J, with 9 bases between. The CDR3 sequence: CASSLDWGAGNTIYF. CDR3 in DNA: TGTGCCAGCAGCTTAGATTGGGGGGCTGGAAACACCATATATTTT.

The chain links TRBV19 to TRBJ1-6; D unresolved. V was pared by 6 bases and J by 0 bases, with 6 bases between. Per germline, CDR1 LNHDA and CDR2 SQIVND (reference sequence). CDR3 length: 14 residues. CDR3 protein: CASRTSSYNSPLHF. In nucleotides, the CDR3 is TGTGCCAGTAGAACAAGCTCCTATAATTCACCCCTCCACTTT. Full variable domain (rest looked up from reference TRBV19 and TRBJ1-6): DGGITQSPKYLFRKEGQNVTLSCEQNLNHDAMYWYRQDPGQGLRLIYYSQIVNDFQKGDIAEGYSVSREKKESFPLTVTSAQKNPTAFYLCASRTSSYNSPLHFGNGTRLTVT.

V usage is TRBV19 and J usage is TRBJ2-1; D unresolved. This CDR3 comprises 16 residues. V was shortened by 2 bases and J by 2 bases, with 13 bases between the two germline ends. Germline V lookup: CDR1 LNHDA, CDR2 SQIVND (reference sequence). The CDR3 nucleotides read TGTGCCAGTAGTATACTCAGGAAACCTACCTACAATGAGCAGTTCTTC. Its protein is CASSILRKPTYNEQFF.

CDR3 sequence: CASSYIHSNQPQHF. DNA of the CDR3: TGTGCCAGCAGTTACATACATAGCAATCAGCCCCAGCATTTT. This chain joins TRBV6-2 or TRBV6-3 and TRBJ1-5; D not resolved. The CDR3 has 14 amino acids. The germline gives CDR1 MNHEY, CDR2 SVGEGT. V shed 2 bases and J shed 0 bases, with 5 bases lying between them.

The chain employs TRBV28 and TRBJ2-7, with 8 bases matching TRBD1. Germline CDR1 MDHEN, CDR2 SYDVKM. Trimming took 7 bases from V and 3 from J; bases not matched to a gene: 5. This CDR3 region has 13 residues. In DNA form, the CDR3 reads TGTGCCAGCACCCCGGGACAGGACTACGAGCAGTACTTC. Its protein product is CASTPGQDYEQYF. The variable domain in full, completed from reference TRBV28 and TRBJ2-7, reads DVKVTQSSRYLVKRTGEKVFLECVQDMDHENMFWYRQDPGLGLRLIYFSYDVKMKEKGDIPEGYSVSREKKERFSLILESASTNQTSMYLCASTPGQDYEQYFGPGTRLTVT.

The V gene is TRBV2, the J gene TRBJ2-1; 8 nucleotides line up with TRBD2. The J segment lost 15 bases and the V segment lost 1 base, leaving 11 bases of the junction unmatched. Looked up from germline, CDR1 is SNHLY and CDR2 is FYNNEI. This CDR3 has 14 amino acids. The CDR3 is CASSEDALSGSGFF. The CDR3 nucleotides read TGTGCCAGCAGTGAAGACGCCCTAAGCGGGAGCGGGTTCTTC. Based on the CDR3 plus reference TRBV2 and TRBJ2-1, the full variable domain is EPEVTQTPSHQVTQMGQEVILRCVPISNHLYFYWYRQILGQKVEFLVSFYNNEISEKSEIFDDQFSVERPDGSNFTLKIRSTKLEDSAMYFCASSEDALSGSGFFGPGTRLTVL.

The chain links TRBV6-5 to TRBJ1-2; D gene uncertain. Trimming cost V 0 bases and J 1 base, with 9 bases left between them. This CDR3 is built from 15 residues. Germline V gene sequence: CDR1 MNHEY, CDR2 SVGAGI. The CDR3 loop reads CASSYSGRLNYGYTF. The CDR3 bases are TGTGCCAGCAGTTACTCGGGGAGGCTTAACTATGGCTACACCTTC.

CDR3 amino acids: CAWNGGDNQPQHF. CDR3 nucleotides: TGTGCCTGGAATGGAGGGGACAATCAGCCCCAGCATTTT. The chain recombines TRBV30 with TRBJ1-5, with a weak D call TRBD1 (5 bases). V dropped 4 bases and J dropped 3 bases, with 10 bases sitting between them. The CDR3 consists of 13 residues. Germline values: CDR1 GTSNPN, CDR2 SVGIG (reference sequence).

The J gene is TRBJ1-2, the V gene TRBV7-2; D ambiguous. Deletions cut 1 base from V and 4 bases from J, with 10 bases between. This CDR3 contains 14 residues. CDR1 is SGHTA, CDR2 FQGNSA, per germline. CDR3 coding DNA: TGTGCCAGCAGCTTAGGAGCGGCGAGCTATGGCTACACCTTC. This encodes CASSLGAASYGYTF.

The CDR3 loop reads CASSMWARGRQPQHF. For the CDR3, the DNA is TGTGCCAGTAGTATGTGGGCCCGGGGTAGGCAGCCCCAGCATTTT. The chain joins TRBV19 to TRBJ1-5; D remains ambiguous. The V gene lost 3 bases and the J gene lost 7 bases, with 16 bases spanning the gap. The germline CDR1 and CDR2 sequences are LNHDA and SQIVND (reference sequence). This CDR3 has 15 amino acids.

This sequence joins TRBV5-5 and TRBJ2-7, with 12 bases identical to TRBD2. The CDR3 spans 15 residues. CDR1 is SGHKS, CDR2 YYEKEE, per germline (reference sequence). V lost 4 bases and J lost 2; bases outside the gene matches: 4. The CDR3 spells CASSNGLAGTYEQYF. The CDR3 DNA reads as TGTGCCAGCAGCAATGGACTAGCGGGAACCTACGAGCAGTACTTC. The whole variable domain, filled in from reference TRBV5-5 and TRBJ2-7, reads DAGVTQSPTHLIKTRGQQVTLRCSPISGHKSVSWYQQVLGQGPQFIFQYYEKEERGRGNFPDRFSARQFPNYSSELNVNALLLGDSALYLCASSNGLAGTYEQYFGPGTRLTVT.

The chain couples TRBV7-9 to TRBJ2-1; 8 positions match TRBD2. The CDR3 runs to 16 residues. Germline CDR1 SEHNR, CDR2 FQNEAQ (reference sequence). J was trimmed by 7 bases and V by 5 bases; bases with no gene match: 13. The CDR3 DNA reads as TGTGCCAGCAGCCCCAAGAGAGGGCTAGCGGGTAATGAGCAGTTCTTC. Translated: CASSPKRGLAGNEQFF.

The genes are TRBV27 and TRBJ2-1; D not certain. The germline V and J ends were trimmed by 3 bases and 4 bases, with 7 bases remaining between them. CDR1 is MNHEY and CDR2 is SMNVEV in the germline V gene (reference sequence). The CDR3 covers 13 residues. The CDR3 protein is CASSFSVYNEQFF. DNA for the CDR3: TGTGCCAGCAGTTTCTCCGTGTACAATGAGCAGTTCTTC.

The V and J genes are TRBV14 and TRBJ1-1; tentative D call: TRBD1 (5 bases). Between the trimmed V and J ends, which lost 4 bases and 1 base, there was a span of 10 bases. CDR3 size: 14 residues. Germline values: CDR1 SGHDN, CDR2 FVKESK. The CDR3 bases are TGTGCCAGCAGCCTATTAGGACAGAACACTGAAGCTTTCTTT. This codes for CASSLLGQNTEAFF. Full variable domain (rest looked up from reference TRBV14 and TRBJ1-1): EAGVTQFPSHSVIEKGQTVTLRCDPISGHDNLYWYRRVMGKEIKFLLHFVKESKQDESGMPNNRFLAERTGGTYSTLKVQPAELEDSGVYFCASSLLGQNTEAFFGQGTRLTVV.

The CDR3 region has the DNA TGTGCCAGCAGCCAAGGGGCTAGCGGGAGAGAGGAGCAGTACTTC. Translation gives CASSQGASGREEQYF. This chain joins TRBV3-1 (or the pseudogene TRBV3-2) and TRBJ2-7; the match to TRBD2 covers 10 bases. J was trimmed by 7 bases and V by 1 base; bases with no gene match: 7. The CDR3 spans 15 residues. Germline V lookup: CDR1 LGHDT, CDR2 YNNKEL (reference sequence).

V and J are TRBV5-1 and TRBJ1-1, with D uncertain. Trimming removed 2 bases at V and 0 bases at J, with 11 bases between. Per germline, CDR1 SGHRS and CDR2 YFSETQ. The CDR3 loop spans 15 amino acids. DNA for the CDR3: TGCGCCAGCAGCTTTGAGTGGCAGGTGAACACTGAAGCTTTCTTT. This codes for CASSFEWQVNTEAFF.